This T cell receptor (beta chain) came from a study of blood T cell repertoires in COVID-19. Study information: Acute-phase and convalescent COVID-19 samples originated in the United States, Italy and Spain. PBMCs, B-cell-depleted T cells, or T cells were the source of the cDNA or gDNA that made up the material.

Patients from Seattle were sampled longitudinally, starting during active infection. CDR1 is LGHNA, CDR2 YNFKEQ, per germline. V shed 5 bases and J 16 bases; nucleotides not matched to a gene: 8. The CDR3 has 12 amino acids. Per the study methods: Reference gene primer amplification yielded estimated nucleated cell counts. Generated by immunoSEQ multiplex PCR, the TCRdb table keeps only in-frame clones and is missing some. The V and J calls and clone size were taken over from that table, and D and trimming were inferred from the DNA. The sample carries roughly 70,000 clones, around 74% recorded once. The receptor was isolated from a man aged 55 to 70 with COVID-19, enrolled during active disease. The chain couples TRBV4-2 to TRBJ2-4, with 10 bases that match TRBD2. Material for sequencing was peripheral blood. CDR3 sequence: CASSEERGGHYF. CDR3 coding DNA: TGTGCCAGCAGCGAGGAGCGGGGGGGCCATTACTTC.